These 18 T cell receptor beta chains were sequenced from one sample in a study of blood T cell repertoires in COVID-19. Assay: immunoSEQ multiplex PCR; the TCRdb copy retains only in-frame clones and omits some. The sample carries roughly 150,000 clones, 84% recorded once. Sequencing was carried out using peripheral blood. The receptors stem from a human donor in a cohort sampled during active COVID-19.

Note on this clone: Other DNA sequences in the same sample also yield this CDR3. V usage is TRBV11-3 and J usage is TRBJ1-1, with D possibly matching TRBD1 (6 bases). V was shortened by 5 bases and J by 1 base, with 11 bases between the two germline ends. Germline CDR1 is SGHNT and CDR2 is YENEEA. There are 14 residues in the CDR3. CDR3 DNA: TGTGCCAGCAGCCTAGGACAGAAGAACACTGAAGCTTTCTTT. Translating it yields CASSLGQKNTEAFF.

This chain joins TRBV15 and TRBJ2-5; D is undetermined. The V and J ends lost 6 bases and 0 bases respectively, with 8 bases between them. The CDR3 is made up of 13 amino acids. CDR1 and CDR2 from the germline V gene are LNHNV and YYDKDF (reference sequence). The CDR3 loop is CATSTRDQETQYF. In DNA, the CDR3 is TGTGCCACCAGTACTCGGGACCAAGAGACCCAGTACTTC.

Only one count was recorded for this clone. The chain recombines TRBV7-2 with TRBJ1-5; unclear D gene. Germline loops: CDR1 SGHTA, CDR2 FQGNSA. CDR3 size: 13 residues. Trimming shortened V by 2 bases and J by 7 bases, and 9 bases separated the two germline ends. CDR3 nucleotide sequence: TGTGCCAGCAGCTTACAGGTAGACCAGCCCCAGCATTTT. Protein: CASSLQVDQPQHF.

The chain has TRBV7-9 and TRBJ1-1, with D uncertain. The germline V and J ends were trimmed by 5 bases and 4 bases, with 14 bases remaining between them. The germline CDR1 and CDR2 sequences are SEHNR and FQNEAQ (reference sequence). The CDR3 has 14 amino acids. CDR3 region: CASSRTTGSTEAFF. The CDR3, as DNA: TGTGCCAGCAGCCGGACGACCGGGAGCACTGAAGCTTTCTTT.

The chain employs TRBV7-9 and TRBJ1-6, with TRBD1 matching 7 bases. Germline-derived CDR1 and CDR2 are SEHNR and FQNEAQ (reference sequence). The CDR3 is 18 residues long. V was clipped by 2 bases and J by 0 bases; unmatched bases: 7. CDR3 in amino acids: CASSLPQGSNSYNSPLHF. For the CDR3, the DNA is TGTGCCAGCAGCTTACCACAGGGGAGCAACTCCTATAATTCACCCCTCCACTTT.

V gene TRBV6-4 combines with J gene TRBJ2-3; 8 bases are shared with TRBD1. There are 15 residues in the CDR3. V was pared by 5 bases and J by 1 base, with 5 bases of the junction left unmatched. Germline V gene data show CDR1 as MRHNA and CDR2 as SNTAGT. As DNA, the CDR3 is TGTGCCAGCAGTCAGGGGGCTGGAGGCACAGATACGCAGTATTTT. This encodes CASSQGAGGTDTQYF.

The chain couples TRBV7-7 to TRBJ2-2; a weak D match, TRBD1 (6 bases). Germline-derived CDR1 and CDR2 are SSHAT and FNYEAQ (reference sequence). The CDR3 runs to 18 residues. V was shortened by 5 bases and J by 1 base, with 20 bases between the two germline ends. The CDR3 DNA reads TGTGCCAGCAGCCCGCTACCGATAGGGGGAGTGAACACCGGGGAGCTGTTTTTT. Translation gives CASSPLPIGGVNTGELFF.

The chain links TRBV7-2 to TRBJ1-1; 8 bases fit TRBD1. Per germline, CDR1 SGHTA and CDR2 FQGNSA. With 3 bases clipped from V and 8 bases from J, the junction kept 2 bases outside the gene matches. This CDR3 is 12 amino acids long. CDR3 DNA sequence: TGTGCCAGCAGCTTTCGACAGGGGGAAGCTTTCTTT. Its translation is CASSFRQGEAFF.

The J gene is TRBJ1-2, the V gene TRBV18, with D perhaps TRBD1 (6 bases). The CDR3 consists of 16 residues. The germline V and J ends were trimmed by 3 bases and 4 bases, with 18 bases remaining between them. Germline loops: CDR1 KGHSH, CDR2 LQKENI. CDR3 in amino acids: CASSPSRDISSYGYTF. DNA of the CDR3: TGTGCCAGCTCACCCTCCCGGGACATCAGCAGCTATGGCTACACCTTC.

The gene calls are TRBV3-1 (or the pseudogene TRBV3-2) and TRBJ2-1; TRBD1 agrees at 8 bases. V dropped 2 bases and J dropped 4; count of bases not matched to a gene: 10. CDR3 length equals 17 residues. The V gene's germline CDR1 is LGHDT and CDR2 YNNKEL (reference sequence). In DNA, the CDR3 is TGTGCCAGCAGCCAACCTCTGGGACAGGATAATTACAATGAGCAGTTCTTC. Translation: CASSQPLGQDNYNEQFF.

The V call is TRBV7-2, the J call TRBJ1-2, with TRBD1 as a possible D gene (6 bases). CDR3 length equals 15 residues. The germline V gene has CDR1 SGHTA and CDR2 FQGNSA. V was shortened by 4 bases and J by 2 bases, with 14 bases between the two germline ends. The CDR3 sequence is CASSSPLGANYGYTF. DNA of the CDR3: TGTGCCAGCAGCTCCCCGCTGGGGGCAAACTATGGCTACACCTTC.

This rearrangement joins TRBV9 to TRBJ2-3, with 7 bases aligning to TRBD2. The germline V gene encodes CDR1 SGDLS and CDR2 YYNGEE. The CDR3 runs 16 residues. Trimming took 0 bases from V and 0 from J; bases not matched to a gene: 4. CDR3 DNA sequence: TGTGCCAGCAGCGTAGGGGCTAGCGGCAGCACAGATACGCAGTATTTT. Translating gives CASSVGASGSTDTQYF.

A single count supports this clone. The chain recombines TRBV4-3 with TRBJ2-5, with 8 bases that match TRBD2. With 1 base clipped from V and 5 bases from J, the junction kept 6 bases outside the gene matches. Germline lookup yields CDR1 LGHNA and CDR2 YSLEER. This CDR3 has 15 residues. Here the CDR3 DNA reads TGCGCCAGCAGCCAAGTCTGGGCGGGGGGTGAGACCCAGTACTTC. This encodes CASSQVWAGGETQYF.

The V and J genes are TRBV2 and TRBJ1-6; D perhaps matches TRBD1 (5 bases). This CDR3 has 13 residues. The V and J ends lost 2 bases and 14 bases respectively, with 13 bases between them. Germline CDR1 is SNHLY and CDR2 is FYNNEI. DNA for the CDR3: TGTGCCAGCAGTGAAAGGACACCGATTGCCCTCCACTTT. Protein sequence: CASSERTPIALHF. The entire variable domain, with the rest obtained from reference TRBV2 and TRBJ1-6, is as follows: EPEVTQTPSHQVTQMGQEVILRCVPISNHLYFYWYRQILGQKVEFLVSFYNNEISEKSEIFDDQFSVERPDGSNFTLKIRSTKLEDSAMYFCASSERTPIALHFGNGTRLTVT.

The chain joins TRBV24-1 to TRBJ2-5; D perhaps matches TRBD2 (5 bases). The CDR3 loop spans 15 amino acids. Trimming stripped 0 bases from V and 4 bases from J, with 11 bases between. Germline V gene lookup returns CDR1 KGHDR and CDR2 SFDVKD. The CDR3 DNA reads TGTGCCACCAGTGATTTGAGGAGGTCAGGAGAGACCCAGTACTTC. It yields the protein CATSDLRRSGETQYF.

The chain couples TRBV19 to TRBJ2-5; possible D gene TRBD2, 5 bases. The V end lost 5 bases, the J end lost 2 bases, and 15 bases lay between the germline ends. The CDR3 contains 15 residues. Per the germline V gene, CDR1 is LNHDA and CDR2 is SQIVND (reference sequence). DNA of the CDR3: TGTGCCAGTAGTTTATCTCCGGGAAGTCAAGAGACCCAGTACTTC. Translating gives CASSLSPGSQETQYF.

CDR3 loop: CASSAGQGKRSIYF. As DNA, the CDR3 is TGTGCCAGCAGCGCTGGACAGGGGAAAAGGTCCATATATTTT. This chain uses TRBV7-2 with TRBJ1-3; 9 bases are a match to TRBD1. This CDR3 contains 14 residues. V lost 5 bases and J lost 11; bases outside the gene matches: 10. Germline V gives CDR1 SGHTA, CDR2 FQGNSA.

Comment on this clone: At one boundary the junction diverges from the germline segment, which might be a read error. This chain's CDR3 is CASSVFPRGPLF. DNA for the CDR3: TGTGCCAGTAGTGTCTTTCCGAGGGGGCCGCTCTTT. The chain combines TRBV19 with TRBJ1-1; 7 nucleotides agree with TRBD1. CDR3 length equals 12 residues. Germline CDR1 is LNHDA and CDR2 is SQIVND (reference sequence).